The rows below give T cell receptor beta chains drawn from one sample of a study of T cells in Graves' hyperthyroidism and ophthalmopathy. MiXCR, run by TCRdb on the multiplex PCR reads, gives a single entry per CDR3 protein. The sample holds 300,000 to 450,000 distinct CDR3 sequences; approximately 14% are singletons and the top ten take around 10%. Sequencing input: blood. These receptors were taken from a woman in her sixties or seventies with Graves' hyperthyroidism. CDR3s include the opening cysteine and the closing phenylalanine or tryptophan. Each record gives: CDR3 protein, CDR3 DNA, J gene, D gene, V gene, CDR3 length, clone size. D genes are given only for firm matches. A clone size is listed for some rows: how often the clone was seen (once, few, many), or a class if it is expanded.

CASRFGPAGQGWGSLHF,TGTGCCAGCAGATTCGGACCCGCGGGACAGGGTTGGGGATCCCTCCACTTT,TRBJ1-6,TRBD1,TRBV28,17,many
CASSLSPGQGRYEQYF,TGTGCCAGCAGTCTCTCACCGGGACAGGGGAGGTACGAGCAGTACTTC,TRBJ2-7,TRBD1,TRBV12-3/TRBV12-4,16,many
CASSEIGEAEQYF,TGTGCCAGCAGTGAAATTGGTGAAGCCGAGCAGTACTTC,TRBJ2-7,.,TRBV2,13,many
CSATDEREAHQETQYF,TGCAGTGCTACAGACGAGCGGGAAGCTCACCAAGAGACCCAGTACTTC,TRBJ2-5,TRBD2,TRBV20-1,16,many
CSAPLAGAMSSYNEQFF,TGCAGTGCTCCCCTAGCGGGGGCCATGAGCTCCTACAATGAGCAGTTCTTC,TRBJ2-1,TRBD2,TRBV20-1,17,many
CATSDLGTSGDLTDTQYF,TGTGCCACCAGTGATTTAGGGACTAGCGGGGACCTCACAGATACGCAGTATTTT,TRBJ2-3,TRBD2,TRBV24-1,18,few
CSATDSGTRSTDTQYF,TGCAGTGCTACCGATAGCGGGACGCGAAGCACAGATACGCAGTATTTT,TRBJ2-3,TRBD2,TRBV20-1,16,.
CAFPVGGGTDTQYF,TGTGCCTTCCCTGTCGGAGGGGGCACAGATACGCAGTATTTT,TRBJ2-3,.,TRBV30,14,many
CASWGATGHLTYEQYF,TGTGCCAGCTGGGGGGCGACAGGTCATCTCACCTACGAGCAGTACTTC,TRBJ2-7,.,TRBV6-1,16,many
CASSEMTPQETQYF,TGTGCCAGCAGTGAAATGACCCCTCAAGAGACCCAGTACTTC,TRBJ2-5,.,TRBV6-1,14,.
CSVTRDSYEQYF,TGCAGTGTAACTAGGGACTCCTACGAGCAGTACTTC,TRBJ2-7,.,TRBV20-1,12,medium-sized
CASKGPATYEQYF,TGTGCCAGCAAGGGTCCGGCAACCTACGAGCAGTACTTC,TRBJ2-7,.,TRBV2,13,many
CASSPRGQALNSPLHF,TGTGCCAGCTCACCAAGGGGTCAGGCCCTAAATTCACCCCTCCACTTT,TRBJ1-6,.,TRBV18,16,.
CATGDRGLAGAYGYTF,TGTGCCACCGGGGACAGGGGGCTAGCCGGAGCCTATGGCTACACCTTC,TRBJ1-2,TRBD1,TRBV19,16,.
CASRESGQGPYEQYF,TGTGCCAGCAGAGAGTCGGGACAGGGGCCCTACGAGCAGTACTTC,TRBJ2-7,TRBD1,TRBV6-1,15,few
CASSPPGLAGGSDTQYF,TGTGCCAGCTCACCTCCGGGACTAGCGGGAGGTTCAGATACGCAGTATTTT,TRBJ2-3,TRBD2,TRBV18,17,.
CSARMGDRDDTGELFF,TGCAGTGCTAGAATGGGGGACAGGGATGACACCGGGGAGCTGTTTTTT,TRBJ2-2,TRBD1,TRBV20-1,16,few
CASKQGWQTQYF,TGTGCCAGCAAACAGGGCTGGCAGACCCAGTACTTC,TRBJ2-5,.,TRBV28,12,.
CASSGRQGAYGYTF,TGTGCCAGCAGCGGACGACAGGGCGCCTATGGCTACACCTTC,TRBJ1-2,TRBD1,TRBV9,14,.
CASSPDRQNEKLFF,TGTGCCAGCAGCCCGGACAGGCAAAATGAAAAACTGTTTTTT,TRBJ1-4,TRBD1,TRBV3-1,14,many
CSAALIAGGETQYF,TGCAGTGCTGCCTTGATAGCGGGAGGTGAGACCCAGTACTTC,TRBJ2-5,TRBD2,TRBV20-1,14,many
CASSFRAGGSTDTQYF,TGTGCCAGCAGCTTTCGAGCGGGAGGGAGCACAGATACGCAGTATTTT,TRBJ2-3,TRBD2,TRBV3-1,16,many
CASSLNRGSNQPQHF,TGTGCCAGCAGTTTAAACAGGGGGAGCAATCAGCCCCAGCATTTT,TRBJ1-5,TRBD1,TRBV12-3/TRBV12-4,15,many
CASSLALMSASSYEQYF,TGCGCCAGCAGCTTGGCCCTTATGAGCGCCAGCTCCTACGAGCAGTACTTC,TRBJ2-7,.,TRBV5-1,17,few
CASSPPGTGGASDGELFF,TGTGCCAGCTCACCACCCGGGACAGGGGGCGCCTCCGACGGGGAGCTGTTTTTT,TRBJ2-2,TRBD1,TRBV18,18,few
CASSRLAGKNIQYF,TGTGCCAGCAGCCGGCTGGCCGGCAAAAACATTCAGTACTTC,TRBJ2-4,.,TRBV5-5,14,.
CASSVGSRSDTQYF,TGTGCCAGCAGCGTAGGTAGTCGGTCAGATACGCAGTATTTT,TRBJ2-3,.,TRBV9,14,.
CSAATGMKNIQYF,TGCAGTGCGGCGACTGGGATGAAAAACATTCAGTACTTC,TRBJ2-4,.,TRBV20-1,13,few
CSVEDPVGGRETQYF,TGCAGCGTTGAAGATCCGGTTGGGGGTCGGGAGACCCAGTACTTC,TRBJ2-5,.,TRBV29-1,15,many
CASSPPQGDEQYF,TGTGCCAGCAGTCCACCACAGGGGGACGAGCAGTACTTC,TRBJ2-7,TRBD1,TRBV12-3/TRBV12-4,13,many
CASSMGGAQYF,TGTGCCAGTAGTATGGGGGGGGCCCAGTACTTC,TRBJ2-5,TRBD2,TRBV19,11,.
CASSLEAGVGETQYF,TGCGCCAGCAGCTTGGAGGCGGGAGTAGGAGAGACCCAGTACTTC,TRBJ2-5,TRBD2,TRBV11-2,15,many
CASRSALGTNEKLFF,TGCGCCAGCAGGTCCGCTTTGGGCACTAATGAAAAACTGTTTTTT,TRBJ1-4,.,TRBV5-1,15,many
CASSPTGGGETQYF,TGTGCCAGCAGCCCAACAGGGGGGGGGGAGACCCAGTACTTC,TRBJ2-5,.,TRBV6-1,14,few
CASSLGGIGNTIYF,TGTGCCAGCAGTTTAGGAGGAATTGGAAACACCATATATTTT,TRBJ1-3,.,TRBV28,14,.